What follows are 15 T cell receptor beta chains derived from one specimen sequenced in a study of blood T cell repertoires in COVID-19. The data were produced by immunoSEQ multiplex PCR, yet TCRdb's version contains in-frame clones alone and is incomplete. The table lists hundreds of thousands of clones, around 90% of them singletons, with around 2.9% in the top ten. Material: peripheral blood. The receptors here all came from a human donor in a cohort sampled during active COVID-19.

This rearrangement joins TRBV24-1 to TRBJ2-1, with D tentatively TRBD1 (6 bases). From germline, CDR1 is KGHDR and CDR2 SFDVKD. The germline V and J ends were trimmed by 4 bases and 3 bases, with 15 bases remaining between them. There are 16 residues in the CDR3. CDR3 residues: CATSDQDRPYYNEQFF. The CDR3 coding sequence is TGTGCCACCAGTGACCAGGACAGACCTTACTACAATGAGCAGTTCTTC.

V usage is TRBV30 and J usage is TRBJ1-2, with 7 bases aligning to TRBD1. The CDR3 extends over 16 amino acids. J was trimmed by 7 bases and V by 4 bases; bases with no gene match: 18. Germline values: CDR1 GTSNPN, CDR2 SVGIG (reference sequence). In DNA form, the CDR3 reads TGTGCCTGGATACCACCATCCGGGACAGAGGTCGGTGGCTACACCTTC. As protein: CAWIPPSGTEVGGYTF.

The chain uses TRBV2 and TRBJ1-1; possibly TRBD1 for D (5 bases). V lost 1 base and J 1 base, leaving 7 bases between the germline ends. Germline V gene data show CDR1 as SNHLY and CDR2 as FYNNEI. This CDR3 is 14 amino acids long. Written as DNA, the CDR3 is TGTGCCAGCAGTGAAGGACAGCGGAACACTGAAGCTTTCTTT. Residues: CASSEGQRNTEAFF.

The V and J genes are TRBV2 and TRBJ1-1; D gene ambiguous. V was clipped by 4 bases and J by 1 base, with 4 bases between them. The CDR3 is 12 amino acids. Germline CDR1 is SNHLY and CDR2 is FYNNEI. In DNA form, the CDR3 reads TGTGCCAGCAGTGGCAGGAACACTGAAGCTTTCTTT. Protein sequence: CASSGRNTEAFF.

The rearrangement uses TRBV7-8 and TRBJ2-1; 11 bases line up with TRBD2. Losses at the gene ends were 4 bases for V and 3 bases for J; bases not matched to a gene: 23. The CDR3 consists of 22 residues. Germline loops: CDR1 SGHVS, CDR2 FQNEAQ. This chain's CDR3 is CASSSSQSLGSGREGIYNEQFF. CDR3 in DNA: TGTGCCAGCAGCTCGAGCCAAAGTCTGGGTAGCGGGAGGGAGGGGATCTACAATGAGCAGTTCTTC. The full variable domain, rest sourced from reference TRBV7-8 and TRBJ2-1, is GAGVSQSPRYKVAKRGQDVALRCDPISGHVSLFWYQQALGQGPEFLTYFQNEAQLDKSGLPSDRFFAERPEGSVSTLKIQRTQQEDSAVYLCASSSSQSLGSGREGIYNEQFFGPGTRLTVL.

For this clone: Other DNA sequences in the sample encode the same CDR3. This chain uses TRBV18 with TRBJ2-2; 9 nucleotides match TRBD1. Germline V gives CDR1 KGHSH, CDR2 LQKENI. The CDR3 is made up of 15 amino acids. With 3 bases clipped from V and 1 base from J, the junction kept 0 bases outside the gene matches. The CDR3 nucleotides are TGTGCCAGCTCACCGGGACAGGGGAACACCGGGGAGCTGTTTTTT. Translated, it gives CASSPGQGNTGELFF. Full variable domain (missing parts from reference TRBV18 and TRBJ2-2): NAGVMQNPRHLVRRRGQEARLRCSPMKGHSHVYWYRQLPEEGLKFMVYLQKENIIDESGMPKERFSAEFPKEGPSILRIQQVVRGDSAAYFCASSPGQGNTGELFFGEGSRLTVL.

In this sample, this clone turned up once. This sequence joins TRBV9 and TRBJ2-3; tentative D call: TRBD2 (6 bases). This CDR3 has 14 amino acids. The germline V and J ends were trimmed by 0 bases and 3 bases, with 8 bases remaining between them. Germline lookup yields CDR1 SGDLS and CDR2 YYNGEE. CDR3 sequence: CASSVGRVTDTQYF. The CDR3 DNA reads as TGTGCCAGCAGCGTAGGGAGGGTGACAGATACGCAGTATTTT.

V usage is TRBV3-1 (or the pseudogene TRBV3-2) and J usage is TRBJ1-3; the D gene is possibly TRBD1 (5 bases). V lost 4 bases to trimming and J lost 0 bases, with 16 bases between them. This CDR3 comprises 17 residues. CDR1 and CDR2 from the germline V gene are LGHDT and YNNKEL (reference sequence). CDR3 in amino acids: CASSLTGGSNSGNTIYF. CDR3 nucleotide sequence: TGTGCCAGCAGCCTAACGGGGGGATCTAACTCTGGAAACACCATATATTTT.

This clone was detected only a few times. Other nucleotide sequences in the sample specify the same CDR3. The J gene is TRBJ1-2, the V gene TRBV29-1, with 7 bases identical to TRBD1. J was trimmed by 3 bases and V by 4 bases; bases with no gene match: 2. The CDR3 has 12 amino acids. Per the germline V gene, CDR1 is SQVTM and CDR2 is ANQGSEA. The CDR3, as DNA: TGCAGCGTTGGAGACAGGGACTATGGCTACACCTTC. It yields the protein CSVGDRDYGYTF.

This chain joins TRBV7-2 and TRBJ1-3; 8 bases are shared with TRBD1. The CDR3 has 15 amino acids. Germline V lookup: CDR1 SGHTA, CDR2 FQGNSA. V dropped 6 bases and J dropped 4; count of bases not matched to a gene: 8. CDR3 nucleotides: TGTGCCAGCAGTCGACGACAGGGGCTGGGAAACACCATATATTTT. Its protein product is CASSRRQGLGNTIYF.

The rearrangement joins TRBV29-1 to TRBJ2-3; 7 bases align to TRBD2. The V gene's germline CDR1 is SQVTM and CDR2 ANQGSEA. Trimming cost V 3 bases and J 2 bases; bases outside gene matches: 5. CDR3 length: 14 residues. The CDR3 sequence is CSVDSSGYTDTQYF. CDR3 coding DNA: TGCAGCGTTGATTCTAGCGGATACACAGATACGCAGTATTTT.

The V and J genes are TRBV30 and TRBJ2-1; 7 bases map to TRBD2. The J segment lost 6 bases and the V segment lost 3 bases, leaving 11 bases of the junction unmatched. This CDR3 is built from 15 residues. Germline CDR1 GTSNPN, CDR2 SVGIG (reference sequence). The CDR3 is CAWREAAGFRNEQFF. DNA of the CDR3: TGTGCCTGGAGAGAGGCAGCGGGATTTCGCAATGAGCAGTTCTTC.

This rearrangement joins TRBV5-4 to TRBJ1-6; no reliable D call. Looked up from germline, CDR1 is SGHNT and CDR2 is YYREEE (reference sequence). This CDR3 has 14 amino acids. V was pared by 0 bases and J by 14 bases, with 15 bases between. CDR3 region: CASSLDVGSQSLHF. In nucleotides, the CDR3 is TGTGCCAGCAGCTTGGATGTGGGGAGCCAATCCCTCCACTTT.

The rearrangement joins TRBV2 to TRBJ2-5; 14 positions match TRBD2. The CDR3 is made up of 17 amino acids. Trimming at V came to 5 bases and at J to 5 bases, leaving 10 bases not matched to a gene. Germline V gene data show CDR1 as SNHLY and CDR2 as FYNNEI. CDR3 residues: CASSLGLAGGISETQYF. The DNA for the CDR3 is TGTGCCAGCAGTCTAGGACTAGCGGGAGGTATATCGGAGACCCAGTACTTC.

The J gene is TRBJ1-2, the V gene TRBV3-1 (or the pseudogene TRBV3-2); D perhaps matches TRBD1 (5 bases). Trimming took off 4 bases at V and 8 bases at J, with 11 bases between the two ends. From germline, CDR1 is LGHDT and CDR2 YNNKEL (reference sequence). The CDR3 has 12 residues. The CDR3 DNA sequence: TGTGCCAGCAGCCCTCGGGGGTCGGGCTACACCTTC. Amino acid sequence: CASSPRGSGYTF.